Listed here are 2 T cell receptor beta chains from one sample, sequenced in a study of OX40 agonist ivuxolimab in advanced cancers. Repertoires were generated with immunoSEQ multiplex PCR, while TCRdb's copy carries only in-frame clones and drops some. Here the sample spans about 80,000 clones, about 92% being singletons. The source was CD4+ or CD8+ T cells sorted from blood, collected in a trial of the OX40 agonist ivuxolimab. These receptors came from an adult with an advanced solid tumor such as melanoma, head and neck, liver or kidney cancer.

The rearrangement uses TRBV6-5 and TRBJ2-7, with TRBD1 matching over 8 bases. This CDR3 has 13 amino acids. The junction had 6 bases not matched to a gene; V was cut back by 6 bases and J by 5 bases. From germline, CDR1 is MNHEY and CDR2 SVGAGI. This CDR3 is CASRRQGTHEQYF. CDR3 nucleotide sequence: TGTGCCAGCAGAAGACAGGGGACCCACGAGCAGTACTTC.

The rearrangement uses TRBV27 and TRBJ2-7, with a weak D call TRBD2 (6 bases). CDR1 and CDR2 (germline): MNHEY, SMNVEV (reference sequence). CDR3 length: 15 residues. V was trimmed by 6 bases and J by 4 bases, leaving 19 bases between them. The DNA for the CDR3 is TGTGCCAGCAGCACCGGGATGTGGGGGGAATACGAGCAGTACTTC. As protein: CASSTGMWGEYEQYF.